This T cell receptor beta chain originates from a study of blood T cell repertoires in COVID-19. Study-level information: Nucleic acid was either cDNA or gDNA, and it came from T cells, B-cell-depleted T cells, or PBMCs.

The authors' processing: Reference gene primer amplification yielded estimated nucleated cell counts. Repertoires were generated with immunoSEQ multiplex PCR, while TCRdb's copy carries only in-frame clones and drops some. V, J and clone size were drawn from that table, and D and trimming were deduced from the DNA. The table includes approximately 210,000 clones, more than 70% detected once. The germline V and J ends were trimmed by 3 bases and 6 bases, with 9 bases remaining between them. Per germline, CDR1 GTSNPN and CDR2 SVGIG (reference sequence). This CDR3 is 13 amino acids long. Cohorts were based on clinical histories the participants reported.

The genes are TRBV30 and TRBJ1-6, with unresolved D. This TCR came from a man aged 25 to 40 with acute COVID-19. Sequencing was performed on PBMCs or T cells enriched from blood (not recorded which). The CDR3 DNA follows: TGTGCCTGGAGCCTACAGCTTAATTCACCCCTCCACTTT. Its protein is CAWSLQLNSPLHF.